This TCR beta chain was documented in a study of blood T cells in healthy people across ages. Using a J-beta primer mix together with a sample-barcoded 5' primer, a second PCR was run for about 6 to 11 cycles. Each cDNA molecule was tagged by a template-switch adaptor that had 12 random nucleotides. Each CDR3 protein gets one entry after TCRdb re-called the 5' RACE reads with MiXCR. The profile shows hundreds of thousands of distinct CDR3 sequences, about 56% of them singletons. Whole-study results and caveats: Lack of knowledge of donor CMV status possibly confounded expanded clonotype changes.

A few counts support this clonotype. Its antigen is not identified. The donors, aged roughly 6 to 95, were healthy Caucasians from Russia. This TCR came from a man in his forties in good health. Sequencing input: blood.

For the CDR3, the DNA is TGTGCCAGCCGGACGGAGGACCTCGCGAATGAGCAGTTCTTC. It encodes CASRTEDLANEQFF. The chain uses TRBV6-1 and TRBJ2-1, with D possibly matching TRBD2 (5 bases). The germline V gene encodes CDR1 MNHNS and CDR2 SASEGT. The CDR3 is made up of 14 amino acids. Trimming shortened V by 8 bases and J by 7 bases, and 18 bases separated the two germline ends.